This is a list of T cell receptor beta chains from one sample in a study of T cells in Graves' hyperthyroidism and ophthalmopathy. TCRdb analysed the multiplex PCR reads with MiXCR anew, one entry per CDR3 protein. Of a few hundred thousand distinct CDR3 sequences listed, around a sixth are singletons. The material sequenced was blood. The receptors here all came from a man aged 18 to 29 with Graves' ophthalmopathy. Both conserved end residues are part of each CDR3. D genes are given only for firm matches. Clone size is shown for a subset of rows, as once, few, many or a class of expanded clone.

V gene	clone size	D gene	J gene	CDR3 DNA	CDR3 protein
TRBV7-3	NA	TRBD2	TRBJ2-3	TGTGCCAGCAGCCTTAGCGGGGGGTTTTTTGGCACAGATACGCAGTATTTT	CASSLSGGFFGTDTQYF
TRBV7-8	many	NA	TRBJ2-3	NA	CASSWGEGARYF
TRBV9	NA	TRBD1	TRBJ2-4	TGTGCCAGCAGCGCGGGGACAGGGGGGAACATTCAGTACTTC	CASSAGTGGNIQYF
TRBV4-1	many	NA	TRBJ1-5	TGCGCCAGCAGCCAAGATCTCGGCCCCGGGGGGTCCCAGCATTTT	CASSQDLGPGGSQHF
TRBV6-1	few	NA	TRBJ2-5	TGTGCCAGCAGTGAAGTCGGGGAGACCCAGTACTTC	CASSEVGETQYF
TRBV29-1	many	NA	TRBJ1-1	TGCAGCGTCGAAACCTCGGTAAAAGCTTTCTTT	CSVETSVKAFF
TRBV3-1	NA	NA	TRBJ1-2	TGTGCCAGCAGCCAAGAAGGTTGGGGCTACACCTTC	CASSQEGWGYTF
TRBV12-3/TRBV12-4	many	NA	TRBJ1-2	TGTGCCAGCAGTTCGATCAGGCCAGGGGGCTACACCTTC	CASSSIRPGGYTF
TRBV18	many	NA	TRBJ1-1	TGTGCCAGCTCACCATTATCGGGAACTGAAGCTTTCTTT	CASSPLSGTEAFF
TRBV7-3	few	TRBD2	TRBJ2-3	TGTGCCAGCAGCGCTAGCGGGGGGGCCATAGATACGCAGTATTTT	CASSASGGAIDTQYF
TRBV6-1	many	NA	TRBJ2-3	TGTGCCAGCAGTGAAGTAGGGGGACCCACAGATACGCAGTATTTT	CASSEVGGPTDTQYF
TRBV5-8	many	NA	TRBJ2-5	TGTGCCAGCAGCTTGAGGACAGCAGAGACCCAGTACTTC	CASSLRTAETQYF
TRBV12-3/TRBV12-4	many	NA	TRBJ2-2	TGTGCCAGCAGAGATGGGGAAAACACCGGGGAGCTGTTTTTT	CASRDGENTGELFF
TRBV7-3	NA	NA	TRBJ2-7	TGTGCCAGCAGCTTAGGCGGGGCTAACTCCTACGAGCAGTACTTC	CASSLGGANSYEQYF
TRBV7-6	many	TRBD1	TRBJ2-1	TGTGCCAGCAGCCCAAAGGGACAGCCAGACAATGAGCAGTTCTTC	CASSPKGQPDNEQFF
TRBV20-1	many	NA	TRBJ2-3	TGCAGTGCCCACCTTTGGGCCAGCACAGATACGCAGTATTTT	CSAHLWASTDTQYF
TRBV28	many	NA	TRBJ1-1	TGTGCCAGCAGTTTCCGAACGGGGGTACTGAACACTGAAGCTTTCTTT	CASSFRTGVLNTEAFF